This T cell receptor (beta chain) was found in a study of blood T cell repertoires in COVID-19. Per germline, CDR1 MDHEN and CDR2 SYDVKM. With V trimmed by 1 base and J by 7 bases, 7 bases remained unmatched. The CDR3 runs 16 residues. In this sample, this clone turned up a few times. Study processing details: Reference gene primer amplification gave estimated nucleated cell counts. The data were produced by immunoSEQ multiplex PCR, yet TCRdb's version contains in-frame clones alone and is incomplete. The DNA was the basis for D and trimming; V, J and clone size are from that table. This repertoire shows around 150,000 clones, approximately 84% found once; its top ten account for less than 2.5%.

This chain uses TRBV28 with TRBJ2-1, with 10 bases fitting TRBD1. The sequence came from a man aged 65-85 years with acute or convalescent COVID-19. The sample comprised peripheral blood. The CDR3 sequence is CASSLSGGTGDNEQFF. The CDR3 bases are TGTGCCAGCAGTTTATCCGGCGGGACAGGGGATAATGAGCAGTTCTTC. Drawing the rest from reference TRBV28 and TRBJ2-1, the complete variable domain is DVKVTQSSRYLVKRTGEKVFLECVQDMDHENMFWYRQDPGLGLRLIYFSYDVKMKEKGDIPEGYSVSREKKERFSLILESASTNQTSMYLCASSLSGGTGDNEQFFGPGTRLTVL.